What follows are 13 T cell receptor beta chains derived from one specimen sequenced in a study of blood T cell repertoires in COVID-19. The method was immunoSEQ multiplex PCR; TCRdb's version includes in-frame clones alone and lacks a portion of them. The sample holds about 33,000 clones, around 88% seen once. The source material was peripheral blood. The receptor source for this set is a human donor in a cohort sampled during active COVID-19.

The sample holds one count of this clone. The chain links TRBV6-2 or TRBV6-3 to TRBJ2-5; D is unclear. This CDR3 region has 14 residues. In germline, CDR1 is MNHEY, CDR2 SVGEGT. With 5 bases removed from V and 2 bases from J, the gap between germline ends came to 12 bases. The CDR3 nucleotides read TGTGCCAGCAGTCCCCCCCAGGCACAAGAGACCCAGTACTTC. Translation: CASSPPQAQETQYF.

As regards this clone: Other DNA sequences within the sample encode an identical CDR3. The chain is built from TRBV19 and TRBJ2-6; TRBD2 aligns across 7 bases. The germline CDR1 and CDR2 sequences are LNHDA and SQIVND (reference sequence). J was trimmed by 2 bases and V by 5 bases; bases with no gene match: 3. The CDR3 contains 15 residues. The CDR3 region is CASSRGGAGANVLTF. The CDR3 region has the DNA TGTGCCAGTAGTCGTGGGGGGGCTGGGGCCAACGTCCTGACTTTC. The full variable domain, in which reference TRBV19 and TRBJ2-6 provide the parts outside the CDR3, is DGGITQSPKYLFRKEGQNVTLSCEQNLNHDAMYWYRQDPGQGLRLIYYSQIVNDFQKGDIAEGYSVSREKKESFPLTVTSAQKNPTAFYLCASSRGGAGANVLTFGAGSRLTVL.

The CDR3 sequence: CASSVGTSGSTDTQYF. CDR3 sequence (DNA): TGTGCCAGCAGCGTAGGGACTAGCGGGAGCACAGATACGCAGTATTTT. This rearrangement joins TRBV9 to TRBJ2-3; TRBD2 matches 11 bases. V trimming: 0 bases; J trimming: 0 bases; junction bases outside the gene matches: 0. The germline CDR1 and CDR2 sequences are SGDLS and YYNGEE. CDR3 size: 16 residues.

This chain links TRBV27 with TRBJ2-3; 8 positions agree with TRBD1. The CDR3 spans 16 residues. Germline V gene lookup returns CDR1 MNHEY and CDR2 SMNVEV (reference sequence). J lost 1 base, V lost 5 bases, and 8 bases had no gene match. CDR3 protein: CASSPKGQGRTDTQYF. The DNA of the CDR3 is TGTGCCAGCAGTCCTAAAGGACAGGGCCGCACAGATACGCAGTATTTT.

This clone came up once. The CDR3 region has the DNA TGTGCCAGCACACACTCTGGGGCCAACGTCCTGACTTTC. It specifies CASTHSGANVLTF. The chain is built from TRBV25-1 and TRBJ2-6; no firm D call. CDR3 size: 13 residues. Germline assignment: CDR1 MGHDK and CDR2 SYGVNS. Trimming stripped 7 bases from V and 0 bases from J, with 4 bases between.

The chain recombines TRBV19 with TRBJ2-2; maybe TRBD1 (5 bases). With 3 bases removed from V and 6 bases from J, the gap between germline ends came to 14 bases. Germline-derived CDR1 and CDR2 are LNHDA and SQIVND (reference sequence). The CDR3 totals 15 residues. CDR3 protein: CASSMSREGAGELFF. As DNA, the CDR3 is TGTGCCAGTAGTATGAGTAGGGAAGGGGCCGGGGAGCTGTTTTTT. The whole variable domain, remainder taken from reference TRBV19 and TRBJ2-2, is DGGITQSPKYLFRKEGQNVTLSCEQNLNHDAMYWYRQDPGQGLRLIYYSQIVNDFQKGDIAEGYSVSREKKESFPLTVTSAQKNPTAFYLCASSMSREGAGELFFGEGSRLTVL.

J is TRBJ1-1 and V is TRBV25-1; D is unresolved. The germline V gene has CDR1 MGHDK and CDR2 SYGVNS. CDR3 length equals 12 residues. V lost 6 bases and J 3 bases, leaving 8 bases between the germline ends. The CDR3 region has the DNA TGTGCCAGCAGGGTGGGAGACACTGAAGCTTTCTTT. Translation gives CASRVGDTEAFF.

The chain links TRBV4-3 to TRBJ1-5, with 9 bases matching TRBD1. This CDR3 is 18 amino acids long. Looked up from germline, CDR1 is LGHNA and CDR2 is YSLEER. V lost 0 bases, J lost 0 bases, and 6 bases stayed unmatched. CDR3 residues: CASSQDWTGAYSNQPQHF. The CDR3 region has the DNA TGCGCCAGCAGCCAAGATTGGACAGGGGCTTATAGCAATCAGCCCCAGCATTTT.

The rearrangement uses TRBV28 and TRBJ2-7; TRBD2 is a possible D gene (6 bases). Trimming took 1 base from V and 3 from J, leaving 16 bases between them. Germline CDR1 is MDHEN and CDR2 is SYDVKM. This CDR3 has 16 amino acids. CDR3 amino acids: CASSLSSAGKVYEQYF. As DNA, the CDR3 is TGTGCCAGCAGTTTATCCTCTGCGGGAAAGGTCTACGAGCAGTACTTC.

This chain connects TRBV2 to TRBJ2-7; tentative D call: TRBD2 (5 bases). Trimming left V 7 bases short and J 0 bases short, with 13 bases between. CDR1 is SNHLY and CDR2 is FYNNEI in the germline V gene. This CDR3 has 14 residues. The CDR3 sequence: CASNPGFNSYEQYF. CDR3 nucleotides: TGTGCCAGCAATCCGGGATTTAACTCCTACGAGCAGTACTTC.

The V gene is TRBV10-1, the J gene TRBJ2-1, with 8 bases identical to TRBD2. Germline assignment: CDR1 WNHNN and CDR2 SYGVQD (reference sequence). The CDR3 contains 15 residues. With 2 bases clipped from V and 6 bases from J, the junction kept 6 bases outside the gene matches. CDR3 sequence: CASSEAGGGLNEQFF. In DNA form, the CDR3 reads TGCGCCAGCAGTGAGGCGGGGGGAGGTCTCAATGAGCAGTTCTTC.

This sequence joins TRBV28 and TRBJ1-1; D might be TRBD1 (5 bases). This CDR3 contains 15 residues. Trimming took 4 bases from V and 6 from J, leaving 18 bases between them. The germline V gene has CDR1 MDHEN and CDR2 SYDVKM. CDR3 sequence: CASSSYFGGRAEAFF. CDR3 nucleotides: TGTGCCAGCAGTTCCTATTTTGGGGGGAGGGCTGAAGCTTTCTTT.

The chain joins TRBV29-1 to TRBJ1-1, with unresolved D. This CDR3 is 13 amino acids long. The germline CDR1 and CDR2 sequences are SQVTM and ANQGSEA. Trimming left V 5 bases short and J 0 bases short, with 10 bases between. The CDR3 sequence: CSVLRGLNTEAFF. In DNA, the CDR3 is TGCAGCGTTTTACGAGGGTTGAACACTGAAGCTTTCTTT.